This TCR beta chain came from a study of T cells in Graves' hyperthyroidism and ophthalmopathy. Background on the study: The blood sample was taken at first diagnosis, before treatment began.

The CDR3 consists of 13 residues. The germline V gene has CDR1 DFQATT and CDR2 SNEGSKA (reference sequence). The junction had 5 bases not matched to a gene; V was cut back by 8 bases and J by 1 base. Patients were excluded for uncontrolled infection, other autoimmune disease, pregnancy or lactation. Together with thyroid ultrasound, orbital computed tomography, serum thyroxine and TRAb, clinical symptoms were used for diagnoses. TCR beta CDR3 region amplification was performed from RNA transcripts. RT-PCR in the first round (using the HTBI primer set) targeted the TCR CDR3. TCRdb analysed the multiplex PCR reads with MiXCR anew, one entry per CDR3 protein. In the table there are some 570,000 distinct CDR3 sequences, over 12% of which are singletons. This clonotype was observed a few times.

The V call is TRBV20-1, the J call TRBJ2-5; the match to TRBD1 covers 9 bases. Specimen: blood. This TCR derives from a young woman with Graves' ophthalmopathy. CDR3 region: CSYYRGPQETQYF. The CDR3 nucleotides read TGCAGTTATTACAGGGGGCCCCAAGAGACCCAGTACTTC.